The entry that follows covers one T cell receptor beta chain sequence. Libraries were prepared by immunoSEQ multiplex PCR; TCRdb keeps only in-frame clonotypes and omits some of them. Among approximately 51,000 clones listed, 93% were seen once. This sample stems from a study of T cell changes during pregnancy in multiple sclerosis. The clonotype was recovered from a female donor with multiple sclerosis, enrolled in a pregnancy study. Here the sequenced sample was peripheral blood, taken in the second trimester of pregnancy.

The CDR3: CASSQDPGLAGGDEQYF. DNA for the CDR3: TGCGCCAGCAGCCAAGATCCAGGACTAGCGGGAGGGGACGAGCAGTACTTC. The chain is built from TRBV4-3 and TRBJ2-7, with 15 bases lining up with TRBD2. The V gene end was trimmed by 0 bases and the J gene end by 5 bases; junction bases not matched to a gene: 5. The CDR3 spans 17 residues. From germline, CDR1 is LGHNA and CDR2 YSLEER.